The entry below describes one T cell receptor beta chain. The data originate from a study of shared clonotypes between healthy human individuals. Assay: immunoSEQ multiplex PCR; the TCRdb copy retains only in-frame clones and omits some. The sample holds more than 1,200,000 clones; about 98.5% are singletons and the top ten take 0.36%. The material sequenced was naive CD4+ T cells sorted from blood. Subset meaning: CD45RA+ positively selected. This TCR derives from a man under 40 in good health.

CDR3 nucleotides: TGTGCCAGCAGCAAAAAAGGGGACAGGACCTCAGATACGCAGTATTTT. As protein: CASSKKGDRTSDTQYF. The chain uses TRBV21-1 and TRBJ2-3; the table's D call TRBD1 went unverified against the DNA. TRBV21-1 represents a pseudogene. The CDR3 loop spans 16 amino acids.